The clone carrying this T cell receptor (beta chain) has a count of ten or more. Its target is unknown. This entry comes from a study of response to subunit inactivated influenza vaccine. Points from the study as a whole: It was the authors' suggestion that each seasonal influenza vaccination recruits few new T cells.

TCRdb re-called the RT-PCR reads through MiXCR, storing one row per CDR3 protein. The repertoire consists of 490,000 or so distinct CDR3 sequences, with about 8% occurring once and the leading ten covering approximately 13%. The CDR3 is made up of 18 amino acids. CDR1 and CDR2 from the germline V gene are SGHRS and YFSETQ. The junction had 5 bases not matched to a gene; V was cut back by 0 bases and J by 0 bases. The TCR comes from a man between 50 and 70 years old who received an inactivated influenza vaccine. The source was PBMCs from blood, collected roughly 24 months after vaccination. This rearrangement joins TRBV5-1 to TRBJ2-3; TRBD2 matches at 12 bases. The CDR3 here is CASSLVLAGGMSTDTQYF. CDR3 DNA: TGCGCCAGCAGCTTGGTGCTAGCGGGAGGGATGAGCACAGATACGCAGTATTTT.